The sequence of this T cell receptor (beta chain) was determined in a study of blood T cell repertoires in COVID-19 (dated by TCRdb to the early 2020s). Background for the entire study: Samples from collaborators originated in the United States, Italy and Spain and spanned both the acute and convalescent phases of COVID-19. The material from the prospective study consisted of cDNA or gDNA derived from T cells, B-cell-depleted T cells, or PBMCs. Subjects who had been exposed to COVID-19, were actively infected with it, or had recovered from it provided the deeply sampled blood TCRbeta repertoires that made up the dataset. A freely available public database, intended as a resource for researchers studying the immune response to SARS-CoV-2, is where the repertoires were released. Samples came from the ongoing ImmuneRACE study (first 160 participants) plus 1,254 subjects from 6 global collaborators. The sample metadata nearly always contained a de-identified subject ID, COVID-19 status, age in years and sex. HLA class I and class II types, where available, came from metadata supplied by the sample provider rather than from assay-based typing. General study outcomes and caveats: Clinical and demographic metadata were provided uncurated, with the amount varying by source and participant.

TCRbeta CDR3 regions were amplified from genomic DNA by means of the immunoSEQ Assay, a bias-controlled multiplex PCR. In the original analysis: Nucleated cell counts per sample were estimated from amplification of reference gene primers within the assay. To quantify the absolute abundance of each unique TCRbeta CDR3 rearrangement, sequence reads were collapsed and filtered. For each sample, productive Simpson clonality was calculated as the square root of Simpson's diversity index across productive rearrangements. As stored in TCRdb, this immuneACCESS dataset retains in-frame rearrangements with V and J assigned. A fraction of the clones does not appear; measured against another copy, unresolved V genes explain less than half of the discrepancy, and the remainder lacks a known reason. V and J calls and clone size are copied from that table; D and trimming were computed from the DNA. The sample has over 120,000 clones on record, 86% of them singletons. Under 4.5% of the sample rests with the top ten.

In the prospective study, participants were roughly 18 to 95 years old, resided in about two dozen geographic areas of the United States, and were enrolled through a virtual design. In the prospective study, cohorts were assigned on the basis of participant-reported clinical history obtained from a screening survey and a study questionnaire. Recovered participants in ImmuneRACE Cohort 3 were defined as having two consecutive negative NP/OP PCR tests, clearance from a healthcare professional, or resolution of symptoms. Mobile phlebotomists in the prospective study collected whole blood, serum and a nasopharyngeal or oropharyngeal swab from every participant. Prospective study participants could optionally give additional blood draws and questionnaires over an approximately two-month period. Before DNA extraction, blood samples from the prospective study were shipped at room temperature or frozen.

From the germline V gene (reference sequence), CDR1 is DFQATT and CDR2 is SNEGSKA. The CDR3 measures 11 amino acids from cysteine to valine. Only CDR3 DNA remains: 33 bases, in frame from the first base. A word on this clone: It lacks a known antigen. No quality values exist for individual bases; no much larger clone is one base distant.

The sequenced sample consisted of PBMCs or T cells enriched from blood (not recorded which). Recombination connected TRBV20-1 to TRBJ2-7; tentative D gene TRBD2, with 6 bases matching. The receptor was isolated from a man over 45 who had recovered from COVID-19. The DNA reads TGCAGCGCGCGGGGATCCTACGAGCAGTACGTC. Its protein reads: CSARGSYEQYV.